One and the same sample provided the 20 T cell receptor beta chains below, sequenced in a study of T cells in Graves' hyperthyroidism and ophthalmopathy. TCR beta CDR3 regions were amplified from RNA. A set of HTBI primers served as the primers for a first-round RT-PCR of the TCR CDR3. TCRdb used MiXCR to reprocess the multiplex PCR reads, holding one entry per CDR3 protein. The top ten hold 28% of the sample, which has about 400,000 distinct CDR3 sequences, around 14% seen once. Sequencing was performed on blood. The receptors come from a woman aged 18-29 years with Graves' hyperthyroidism that later progressed to Graves' ophthalmopathy.

This clonotype was counted at least ten times. This rearrangement joins TRBV5-1 to TRBJ2-3; 7 positions match TRBD2. This CDR3 comprises 14 residues. The germline gives CDR1 SGHRS, CDR2 YFSETQ. Losses at the gene ends were 2 bases for V and 6 bases for J; bases not matched to a gene: 6. The CDR3 DNA reads as TGCGCCAGCAGCTTAAGGGCGGGAGCGGATACGCAGTATTTT. Translated: CASSLRAGADTQYF.

This clonotype has ten or more counts. The chain links TRBV5-1 to TRBJ2-3; unclear D gene. Germline values: CDR1 SGHRS, CDR2 YFSETQ. CDR3 length equals 14 residues. The V end lost 4 bases, the J end lost 0 bases, and 9 bases lay between the germline ends. CDR3 in DNA: TGCGCCAGCAGCCTGCAGCAAAGCACAGATACGCAGTATTTT. It yields the protein CASSLQQSTDTQYF. The full variable domain, rest sourced from reference TRBV5-1 and TRBJ2-3, is KAGVTQTPRYLIKTRGQQVTLSCSPISGHRSVSWYQQTPGQGLQFLFEYFSETQRNKGNFPGRFSGRQFSNSRSEMNVSTLELGDSALYLCASSLQQSTDTQYFGPGTRLTVL.

This chain connects TRBV9 to TRBJ2-7, with TRBD1 matching over 7 bases. Germline lookup yields CDR1 SGDLS and CDR2 YYNGEE. This CDR3 is built from 14 residues. The trim removed 4 bases at V and 4 bases at J, leaving 8 bases unmatched. CDR3 bases: TGTGCCAGCAGCCAAACAGGGGCTTCGTACGAGCAGTACTTC. Protein: CASSQTGASYEQYF.

This clonotype was seen at least ten times. This chain joins TRBV12-3 or TRBV12-4 and TRBJ2-1; TRBD2 matches at 11 bases. The V and J ends lost 5 bases and 3 bases, in that order; junction bases with no gene match: 3. This CDR3 comprises 15 residues. CDR3 residues: CASSHSGGDYNEQFF. The DNA for the CDR3 is TGTGCCAGCAGTCATAGCGGGGGGGACTACAATGAGCAGTTCTTC.

This clonotype was recorded at least ten times. V and J are TRBV20-1 and TRBJ2-7, with 7 bases matching TRBD2. J lost 3 bases, V lost 5 bases, and 4 bases had no gene match. CDR3 length equals 12 residues. CDR1 DFQATT and CDR2 SNEGSKA come from the germline V gene (reference sequence). CDR3 residues: CSAEGLNYEQYF. CDR3 sequence (DNA): TGCAGTGCTGAGGGACTAAACTACGAGCAGTACTTC.

This clonotype turned up a few times. The chain combines TRBV29-1 with TRBJ1-4; tentatively, D is TRBD1 (5 bases). The CDR3 is 12 residues long. V dropped 4 bases and J dropped 6 bases, with 9 bases sitting between them. Germline CDR1 is SQVTM and CDR2 is ANQGSEA. In nucleotides, the CDR3 is TGCAGCGTTGGAGGAGGGGATGAAAAACTGTTTTTT. It yields the protein CSVGGGDEKLFF.

The table lists this clonotype with many counts. The chain recombines TRBV5-1 with TRBJ2-1; TRBD1 aligns across 9 bases. This CDR3 comprises 15 residues. Germline trimming cut 4 bases from V and 5 bases from J; bases unmatched to any gene: 7. Per germline, CDR1 SGHRS and CDR2 YFSETQ. The DNA of the CDR3 is TGCGCCAGCAGCACGGGACAGGGAAGCCACAATGAGCAGTTCTTC. Its translation is CASSTGQGSHNEQFF.

This clonotype was seen at least ten times. The chain employs TRBV24-1 and TRBJ2-5, with D perhaps matching TRBD1 (6 bases). Trimming took 6 bases from V and 4 from J, leaving 11 bases between them. Germline V gene data show CDR1 as KGHDR and CDR2 as SFDVKD. This CDR3 comprises 13 residues. CDR3 nucleotide sequence: TGTGCCACCAGTCGACAGGTAGGAGAGACCCAGTACTTC. It encodes CATSRQVGETQYF.

A few counts support this clonotype. The chain has TRBV28 and TRBJ2-1; 13 bases match TRBD2. CDR3 length: 16 residues. Germline CDR1 is MDHEN and CDR2 is SYDVKM. V trimming: 1 base; J trimming: 9 bases; junction bases outside the gene matches: 6. This CDR3 is CASSLSGLAGDVEQFF. The CDR3 coding sequence is TGTGCCAGCAGTTTATCCGGACTAGCGGGAGATGTTGAGCAGTTCTTC.

There are many counts of this clonotype. The chain recombines TRBV6-1 with TRBJ1-1; 11 bases fit TRBD1. Germline assignment: CDR1 MNHNS and CDR2 SASEGT. V gave up 9 bases and J gave up 3 bases; unmatched junction bases: 12. The CDR3 spans 16 residues. This CDR3 reads CASSVDRGHRDTEAFF. CDR3 DNA sequence: TGTGCCAGTAGCGTGGACAGGGGGCATCGAGACACTGAAGCTTTCTTT.

This clonotype was detected once. A much larger clone lies a single base off, so this may be a read error. CDR3 amino acids: CASEREGNEQYV. The CDR3 DNA follows: TGTGCCAGTGAGCGGGAGGGGAACGAGCAGTACGTC. The chain couples TRBV2 to TRBJ2-7, with 10 bases matching TRBD2. Germline-derived CDR1 and CDR2 are SNHLY and FYNNEI. The V and J ends lost 9 bases and 5 bases, in that order; junction bases with no gene match: 4. The CDR3 sequence is 12 residues long.

This clonotype was seen only a few times. V and J are TRBV20-1 and TRBJ2-2; 8 nucleotides line up with TRBD2. Trimming removed 0 bases from V and 4 bases from J; junction bases left unmatched: 13. This CDR3 spans 18 amino acids. Germline V gives CDR1 DFQATT, CDR2 SNEGSKA (reference sequence). CDR3: CSARDGPAGAPGTGELFF. The DNA for the CDR3 is TGCAGTGCTAGAGATGGGCCAGCGGGAGCGCCCGGCACCGGGGAGCTGTTTTTT.

A few counts support this clonotype. V is TRBV9 and J is TRBJ2-1; 10 nucleotides align to TRBD2. Looked up from germline, CDR1 is SGDLS and CDR2 is YYNGEE. Unmatched junction bases numbered 10, after V lost 9 bases and J lost 7 bases. The CDR3 loop spans 14 amino acids. CDR3 residues: CAIPEREGLNEQFF. CDR3 bases: TGTGCCATCCCAGAGCGGGAGGGCCTTAATGAGCAGTTCTTC.

The table lists this clonotype with many counts. The chain couples TRBV18 to TRBJ2-1; 9 nucleotides match TRBD1. J lost 9 bases, V lost 0 bases, and 6 bases had no gene match. There are 15 residues in the CDR3. Germline lookup yields CDR1 KGHSH and CDR2 LQKENI. This CDR3 is CASSPPDRGSVEQFF. The DNA for the CDR3 is TGTGCCAGCTCACCACCGGACAGGGGTTCAGTTGAGCAGTTCTTC.

The V gene is TRBV7-9, the J gene TRBJ1-2; D unresolved. This CDR3 has 13 amino acids. The V gene lost 2 bases and the J gene lost 3 bases, with 7 bases spanning the gap. Germline V gene lookup returns CDR1 SEHNR and CDR2 FQNEAQ (reference sequence). The CDR3 nucleotides read TGTGCCAGCAGCTTAACGGACTACTATGGCTACACCTTC. Protein sequence: CASSLTDYYGYTF. The full variable domain, its missing parts supplied by reference TRBV7-9 and TRBJ1-2, is DTGVSQNPRHKITKRGQNVTFRCDPISEHNRLYWYRQTLGQGPEFLTYFQNEAQLEKSRLLSDRFSAERPKGSFSTLEIQRTEQGDSAMYLCASSLTDYYGYTFGSGTRLTVV.

As concerns this clonotype: It may be a read error: a sequence one base away is much more abundant. In nucleotides, the CDR3 is TGTGCCAGCAGTGAAACAAATTTGGGGACTAGCGGCTCCTACAATGGGCAGTTCTTC. Amino acids: CASSETNLGTSGSYNGQFF. The chain uses TRBV12-3 or TRBV12-4 and TRBJ2-1; 11 nucleotides agree with TRBD2. This CDR3 region has 19 residues.

Many counts were recorded for this clonotype. The CDR3 sequence is CSASLTGGNEQFF. CDR3 sequence (DNA): TGCAGTGCTAGCCTGACAGGGGGGAATGAGCAGTTCTTC. The chain combines TRBV20-1 with TRBJ2-1; the match to TRBD1 covers 9 bases. The CDR3 totals 13 residues. Germline CDR1 DFQATT, CDR2 SNEGSKA (reference sequence). J was trimmed by 7 bases and V by 3 bases; bases with no gene match: 4.

The table lists this clonotype with a few counts. V is TRBV7-9 and J is TRBJ2-1; TRBD1 aligns across 11 bases. Germline loops: CDR1 SEHNR, CDR2 FQNEAQ (reference sequence). This CDR3 has 16 residues. The ends lost 1 base at V and 7 bases at J; junction bases unmatched: 6. The CDR3 DNA follows: TGTGCCAGCAGCTTAGTTGGGACAGGGGGTACAAATGAGCAGTTCTTC. Its protein product is CASSLVGTGGTNEQFF.

This clonotype was counted at least ten times. V is TRBV27 and J is TRBJ2-1; unclear D gene. The germline V gene encodes CDR1 MNHEY and CDR2 SMNVEV (reference sequence). Trimming left V 6 bases short and J 2 bases short, with 17 bases between. The CDR3 covers 16 residues. The CDR3, as DNA: TGTGCCAGCAGCCTGAGTATCGCGTCGACCTACAATGAGCAGTTCTTC. It encodes CASSLSIASTYNEQFF.

This clonotype was counted at least ten times. This chain joins TRBV20-1 and TRBJ2-7; D ambiguous. The V end lost 5 bases, the J end lost 1 base, and 12 bases lay between the germline ends. Germline loops: CDR1 DFQATT, CDR2 SNEGSKA (reference sequence). The length of the CDR3 is 13 residues. CDR3 bases: TGCAGTGCTTACCCCCACATATCCTACGAGCAGTACTTC. Translation gives CSAYPHISYEQYF.